A selection of T cell receptor beta chains follows, all from one sample in a study of regulatory T cells in long-lasting Graves disease. TCRdb re-called the multiplex PCR reads through MiXCR, storing one row per CDR3 protein. In the table there are some 340,000 distinct CDR3 sequences, 23% of which are singletons. The sample here was peripheral blood mononuclear cells (PBMCs), taken when the disease was refractory, from a patient treated with antithyroid drugs. All receptors derive from a woman in her forties with Graves disease. CDR3s include the opening cysteine and the closing phenylalanine or tryptophan. Fields, in order: J gene, V gene, CDR3 protein.

>TRBJ1-2|TRBV6-1
CASSNQGYYGYTF
>TRBJ2-5|TRBV20-1
CSARQRVVQGGKETQYF
>TRBJ2-2|TRBV28
CASSSPPGELFF
>TRBJ2-7|TRBV28
CASTTSGRVANEQYF
>TRBJ2-7|TRBV20-1
CSARAPGYEQYF
>TRBJ1-4|TRBV6-1
CATAQDRSTNEKLFF
>TRBJ1-1|TRBV2
CASKEGWNTEAFF
>TRBJ1-2|TRBV12-3/TRBV12-4
CASSRTHRVSGYTF
>TRBJ2-2|TRBV5-5
CASSPARELFF
>TRBJ2-2|TRBV19
CASSIRQPGNTGELFF
>TRBJ2-7|TRBV28
CASSRAHRPYEQYF
>TRBJ2-5|TRBV2
CASHQGQGGGETQYF
>TRBJ1-5|TRBV7-2
CASSLVSQPQHF
>TRBJ1-3|TRBV2
CASRRFTGNTIYF
>TRBJ1-2|TRBV28
CANHDLNYGYTF
>TRBJ1-5|TRBV19
CASSIDRWGNQPQHF
>TRBJ2-1|TRBV2
CASTQDLAVYNEQFF
>TRBJ2-2|TRBV6-9
CASSWGHGELFF
>TRBJ1-2|TRBV5-8
CASSPAAYGYTF
>TRBJ1-4|TRBV29-1
CSVKTPFWGSEKLFF
>TRBJ1-2|TRBV27
CASSNNPRGYGYTF
>TRBJ2-6|TRBV4-1
CASSQDPSFSGANVLTF
>TRBJ1-5|TRBV19
CASKEETGRNQPQHF
>TRBJ1-5|TRBV20-1
CSAHRGNQPQHF
>TRBJ1-5|TRBV28
CATETGQGVYQPQHF
>TRBJ2-5|TRBV20-1
CSARDRISGYQETQYF
>TRBJ2-3|TRBV11-3
CASSFQTSGTDTQYF
>TRBJ2-2|TRBV7-8
CASSSPSGRTGELFF
>TRBJ2-5|TRBV28
CASSPGVAQQETQYF
>TRBJ2-1|TRBV20-1
CSAPTVNEQFF
>TRBJ2-7|TRBV4-2
CASSQDGGATSRYYEQYF
>TRBJ2-2|TRBV19
CASSLRSAGELFF
>TRBJ2-1|TRBV20-1
CSAGPGTGVFSSYNEQFF
>TRBJ1-4|TRBV28
CATGTYEYEKLFF
>TRBJ2-7|TRBV28
CASSPAGGGYEQYF
>TRBJ2-7|TRBV5-1
CASSLGKPNSYEQYF
>TRBJ2-5|TRBV6-5
CASSYGAGGPQETQYF
>TRBJ1-5|TRBV7-8
CASSLVGTGDSNQPQHF
>TRBJ1-4|TRBV7-9
CASSLGQGAIGEKLFF
>TRBJ2-4|TRBV2
CASSEEERLAKNIQYF
>NA|TRBV6-5
CASSYSNPTGAPNEQFF
>TRBJ1-5|TRBV2
CASSGQGFGNQPQHF
>TRBJ2-2|TRBV7-2
CASSYPGLQNTGELFF
>TRBJ2-5|TRBV5-4
CASRSPETQHGEETQYF
>TRBJ2-7|TRBV20-1
CSAPDRGRSYEQYF
>TRBJ2-7|TRBV20-1
CSARGFLLGQFLYEQYF
>TRBJ2-5|TRBV20-1
CSARDPGLKRETQYF
>TRBJ2-2|TRBV28
CASSFVDLGELFF